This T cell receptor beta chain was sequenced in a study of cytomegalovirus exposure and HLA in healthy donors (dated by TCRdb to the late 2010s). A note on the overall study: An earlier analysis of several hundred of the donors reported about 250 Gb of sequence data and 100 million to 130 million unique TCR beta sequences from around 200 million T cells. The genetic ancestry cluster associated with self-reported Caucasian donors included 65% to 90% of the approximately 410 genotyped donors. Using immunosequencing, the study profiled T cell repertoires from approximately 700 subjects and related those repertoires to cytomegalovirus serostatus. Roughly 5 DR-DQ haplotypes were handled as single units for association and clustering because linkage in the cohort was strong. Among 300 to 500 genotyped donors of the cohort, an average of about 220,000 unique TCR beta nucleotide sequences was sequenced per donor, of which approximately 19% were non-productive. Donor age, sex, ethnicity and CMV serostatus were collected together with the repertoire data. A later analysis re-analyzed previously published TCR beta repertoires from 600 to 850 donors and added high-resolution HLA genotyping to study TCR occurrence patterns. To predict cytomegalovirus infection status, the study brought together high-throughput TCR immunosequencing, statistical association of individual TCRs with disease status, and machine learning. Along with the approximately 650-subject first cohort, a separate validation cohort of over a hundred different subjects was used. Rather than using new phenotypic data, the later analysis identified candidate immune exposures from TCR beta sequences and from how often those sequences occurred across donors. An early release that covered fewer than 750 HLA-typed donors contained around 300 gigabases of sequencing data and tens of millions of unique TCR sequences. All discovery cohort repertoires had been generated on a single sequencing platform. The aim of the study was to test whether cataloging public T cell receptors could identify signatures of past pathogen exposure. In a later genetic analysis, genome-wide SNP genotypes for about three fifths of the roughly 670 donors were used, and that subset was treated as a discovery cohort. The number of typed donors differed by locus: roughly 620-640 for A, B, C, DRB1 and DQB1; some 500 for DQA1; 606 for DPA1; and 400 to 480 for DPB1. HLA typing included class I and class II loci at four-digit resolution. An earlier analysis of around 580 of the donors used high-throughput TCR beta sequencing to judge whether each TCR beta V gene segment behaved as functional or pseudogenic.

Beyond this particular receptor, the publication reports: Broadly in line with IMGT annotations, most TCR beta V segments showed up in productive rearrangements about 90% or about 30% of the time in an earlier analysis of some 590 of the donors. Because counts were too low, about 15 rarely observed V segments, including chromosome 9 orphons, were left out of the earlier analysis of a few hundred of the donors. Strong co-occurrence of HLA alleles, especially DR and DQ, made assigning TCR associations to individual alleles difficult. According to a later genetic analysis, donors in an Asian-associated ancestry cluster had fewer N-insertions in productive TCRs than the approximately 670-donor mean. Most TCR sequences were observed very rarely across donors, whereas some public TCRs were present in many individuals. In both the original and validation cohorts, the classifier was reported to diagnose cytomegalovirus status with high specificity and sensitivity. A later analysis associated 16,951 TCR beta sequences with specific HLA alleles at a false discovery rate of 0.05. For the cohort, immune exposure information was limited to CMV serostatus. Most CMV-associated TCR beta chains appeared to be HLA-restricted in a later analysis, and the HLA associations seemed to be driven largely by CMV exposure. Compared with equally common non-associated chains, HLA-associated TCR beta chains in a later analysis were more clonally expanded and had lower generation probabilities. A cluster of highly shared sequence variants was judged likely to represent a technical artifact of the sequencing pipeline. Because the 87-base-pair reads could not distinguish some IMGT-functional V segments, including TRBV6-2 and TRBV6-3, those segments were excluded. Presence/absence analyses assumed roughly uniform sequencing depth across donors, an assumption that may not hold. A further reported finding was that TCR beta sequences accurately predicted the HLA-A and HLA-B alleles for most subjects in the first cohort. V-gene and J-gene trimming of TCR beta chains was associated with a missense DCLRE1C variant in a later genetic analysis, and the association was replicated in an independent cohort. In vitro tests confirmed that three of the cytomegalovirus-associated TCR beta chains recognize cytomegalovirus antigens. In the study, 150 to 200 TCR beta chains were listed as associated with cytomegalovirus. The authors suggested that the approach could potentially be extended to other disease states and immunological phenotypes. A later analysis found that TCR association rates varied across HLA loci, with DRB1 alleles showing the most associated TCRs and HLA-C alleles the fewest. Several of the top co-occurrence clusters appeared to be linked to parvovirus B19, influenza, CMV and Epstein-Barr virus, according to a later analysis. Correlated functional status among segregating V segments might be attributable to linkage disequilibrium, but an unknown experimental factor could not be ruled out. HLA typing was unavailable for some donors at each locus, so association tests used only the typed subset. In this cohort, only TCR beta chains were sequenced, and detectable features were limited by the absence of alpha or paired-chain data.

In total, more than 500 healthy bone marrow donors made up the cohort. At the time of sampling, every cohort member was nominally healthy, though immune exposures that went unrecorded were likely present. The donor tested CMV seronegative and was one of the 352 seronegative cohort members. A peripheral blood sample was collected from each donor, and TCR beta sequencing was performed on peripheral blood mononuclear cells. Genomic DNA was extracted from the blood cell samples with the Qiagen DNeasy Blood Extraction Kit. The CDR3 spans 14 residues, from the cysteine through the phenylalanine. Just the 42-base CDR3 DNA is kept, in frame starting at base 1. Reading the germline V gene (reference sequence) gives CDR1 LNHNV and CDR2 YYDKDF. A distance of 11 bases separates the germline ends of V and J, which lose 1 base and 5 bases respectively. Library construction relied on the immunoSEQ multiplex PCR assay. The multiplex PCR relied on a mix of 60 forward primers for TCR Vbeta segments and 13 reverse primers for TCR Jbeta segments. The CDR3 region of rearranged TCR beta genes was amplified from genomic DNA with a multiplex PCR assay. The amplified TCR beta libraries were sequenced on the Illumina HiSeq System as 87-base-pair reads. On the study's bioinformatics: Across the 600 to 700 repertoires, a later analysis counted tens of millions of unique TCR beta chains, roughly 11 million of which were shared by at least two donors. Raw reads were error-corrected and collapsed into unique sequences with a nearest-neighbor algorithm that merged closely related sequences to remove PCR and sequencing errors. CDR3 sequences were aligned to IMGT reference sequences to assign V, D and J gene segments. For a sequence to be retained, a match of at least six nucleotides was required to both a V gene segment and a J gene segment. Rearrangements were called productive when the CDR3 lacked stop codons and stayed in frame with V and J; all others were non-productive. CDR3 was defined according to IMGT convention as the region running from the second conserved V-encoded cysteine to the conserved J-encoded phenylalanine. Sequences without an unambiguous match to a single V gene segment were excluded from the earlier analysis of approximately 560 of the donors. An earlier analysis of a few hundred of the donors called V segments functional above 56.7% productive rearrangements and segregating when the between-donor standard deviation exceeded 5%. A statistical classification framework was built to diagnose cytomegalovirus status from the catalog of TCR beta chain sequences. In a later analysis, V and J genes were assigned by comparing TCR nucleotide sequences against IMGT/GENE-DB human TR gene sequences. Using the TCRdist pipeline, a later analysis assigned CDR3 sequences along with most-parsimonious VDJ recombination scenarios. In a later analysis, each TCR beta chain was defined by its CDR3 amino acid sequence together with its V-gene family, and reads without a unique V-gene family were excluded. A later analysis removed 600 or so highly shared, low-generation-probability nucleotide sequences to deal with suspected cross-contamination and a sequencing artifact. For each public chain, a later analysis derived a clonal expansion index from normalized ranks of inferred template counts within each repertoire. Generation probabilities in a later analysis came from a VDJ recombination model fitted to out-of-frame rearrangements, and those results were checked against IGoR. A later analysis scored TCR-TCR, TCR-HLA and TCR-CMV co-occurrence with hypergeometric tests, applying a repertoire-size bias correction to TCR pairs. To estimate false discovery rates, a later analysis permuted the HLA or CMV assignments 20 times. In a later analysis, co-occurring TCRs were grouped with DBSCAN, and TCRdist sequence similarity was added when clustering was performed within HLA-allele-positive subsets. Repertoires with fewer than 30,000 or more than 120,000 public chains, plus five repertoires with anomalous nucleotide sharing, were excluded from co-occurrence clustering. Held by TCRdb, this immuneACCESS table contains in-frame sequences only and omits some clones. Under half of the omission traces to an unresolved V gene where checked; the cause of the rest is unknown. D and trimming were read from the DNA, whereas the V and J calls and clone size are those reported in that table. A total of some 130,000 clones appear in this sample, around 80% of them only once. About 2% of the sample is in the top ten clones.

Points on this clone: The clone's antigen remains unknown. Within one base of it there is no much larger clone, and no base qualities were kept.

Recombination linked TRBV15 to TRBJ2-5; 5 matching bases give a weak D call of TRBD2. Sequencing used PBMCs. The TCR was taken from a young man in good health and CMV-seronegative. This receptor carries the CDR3 CATSRAALGETQYF. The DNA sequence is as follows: TGTGCCACCAGCAGAGCAGCACTAGGGGAGACCCAGTACTTC.